Presented here are 22 T cell receptor beta chains from one specimen sequenced in a study of molecular identifiers for immune sequencing clone quantification. TCRdb re-analysed the PCR reads in MiXCR, keeping a single row per CDR3 protein. The data show approximately 63,000 distinct CDR3 sequences, 15% to 20% seen once. The specimen was naive CD8+ T cells from blood, with Jurkat cell RNA spiked in. Indicated subset: FACS-sorted CD8+CD4-CCR7+CD45RA+ naive T cells. These receptors were taken from a human donor in good health. Some libraries in this study had Jurkat cell RNA spiked in.

This clonotype occurred many times. J is TRBJ2-2 and V is TRBV27; tentatively, D is TRBD2 (5 bases). CDR3 length: 12 amino acids. Germline CDR1 reads MNHEY; CDR2 reads SMNVEV (reference sequence). Trimming removed 2 bases at V and 8 bases at J, with 6 bases between. The CDR3 spells CASSLLAGELFF. For the CDR3, the DNA is TGTGCCAGCAGTTTACTAGCTGGGGAGCTGTTTTTT.

Worth noting for this clonotype: With a much larger clone just one base away, this may be a read error. CDR3 protein: CASSLRADYLGARYF. CDR3 DNA sequence: TGTGCCAGCAGCTTAAGGGCTGATTACCTCGGCGCGCGGTATTTT. The chain combines TRBV7-8 with TRBJ2-3; D gene unclear. V was cut by 2 bases and J by 14 bases, with 23 bases left in between. Germline values: CDR1 SGHVS, CDR2 FQNEAQ. This CDR3 has 15 amino acids.

This clonotype was recorded many times. The chain combines TRBV7-9 with TRBJ2-2; TRBD2 aligns across 13 bases. Germline V gene sequence: CDR1 SEHNR, CDR2 FQNEAQ (reference sequence). Trimming took 5 bases from V and 4 from J; bases not matched to a gene: 7. The CDR3 has 17 amino acids. CDR3: CASSQTSGRIPTGELFF. The DNA of the CDR3 is TGTGCCAGCAGCCAGACTAGCGGGAGGATTCCCACCGGGGAGCTGTTTTTT. Based on the CDR3 plus reference TRBV7-9 and TRBJ2-2, the full variable domain is DTGVSQNPRHKITKRGQNVTFRCDPISEHNRLYWYRQTLGQGPEFLTYFQNEAQLEKSRLLSDRFSAERPKGSFSTLEIQRTEQGDSAMYLCASSQTSGRIPTGELFFGEGSRLTVL.

For this clonotype: This may stem from a read error, because a much larger clone lies one nucleotide away. This sequence joins TRBV18 and TRBJ2-1; 9 nucleotides match TRBD2. The CDR3 has 17 residues. The V gene's germline CDR1 is KGHSH and CDR2 LQKENI. The CDR3 spells CASSPPGAGGPSSEQSF. In DNA form, the CDR3 reads TGTGCCAGCTCACCACCCGGTGCGGGAGGGCCTAGTAGTGAGCAGTCCTTC.

This clonotype has a handful of counts. A read error is possible here, since a much larger clone lies one base away. The gene calls are TRBV4-1 and TRBJ2-3, with D possibly matching TRBD2 (6 bases). Germline-derived CDR1 and CDR2 are MGHRA and YSYEKL. The CDR3 is 17 residues long. Here the CDR3 DNA reads TGCGCCAGCAGCCAAGTCGATCTAGCGCTAAGCACAGGTACGCAGTATTTT. Protein product: CASSQVDLALSTGTQYF.

This sequence joins TRBV6-5 and TRBJ2-1, with a tentative D call TRBD2 (5 bases). Deletions cut 4 bases from V and 9 bases from J, with 22 bases between. The V gene's germline CDR1 is MNHEY and CDR2 SVGAGI. The CDR3 runs 16 residues. CDR3 region: CASSSEDLRDTCEQFF. CDR3 sequence (DNA): TGTGCCAGCAGTTCCGAGGACCTACGGGATACTTGTGAGCAGTTCTTC.

This clonotype was found many times. The chain recombines TRBV7-8 with TRBJ2-1; TRBD2 matches at 12 bases. The germline V gene has CDR1 SGHVS and CDR2 FQNEAQ. The CDR3 contains 18 residues. Unmatched junction bases numbered 12, after V lost 2 bases and J lost 7 bases. In DNA form, the CDR3 reads TGTGCCAGCAGCTTATCCCCATGGACTAGCGGGATGGGGAATGAGCAGTTCTTC. It yields the protein CASSLSPWTSGMGNEQFF.

This clonotype occurred many times. The rearrangement joins TRBV4-2 to TRBJ2-7; the match to TRBD2 covers 11 bases. The CDR3 has 15 amino acids. CDR1 is LGHNA and CDR2 is YNFKEQ in the germline V gene. V dropped 4 bases and J dropped 3; count of bases not matched to a gene: 5. This CDR3 reads CASSPRLAGSYEQYF. As DNA, the CDR3 is TGTGCCAGCAGCCCCCGACTAGCGGGAAGCTACGAGCAGTACTTC.

This clonotype was seen at least ten times. This chain links TRBV6-5 with TRBJ1-1, with unresolved D. Germline V CDR1 and CDR2: MNHEY, SVGAGI. The CDR3 length is 14 residues. Trimming took 2 bases from V and 7 from J, leaving 14 bases between them. CDR3 region: CASSYGRGGYEAFF. The CDR3 nucleotides read TGTGCCAGCAGTTACGGACGAGGCGGTTATGAAGCTTTCTTT.

This clonotype was observed a few times. The chain links TRBV18 to TRBJ2-7, with a weak D call TRBD2 (5 bases). The CDR3 has 14 residues. V was cut by 3 bases and J by 2 bases, with 11 bases left in between. The germline CDR1 and CDR2 sequences are KGHSH and LQKENI. The CDR3 nucleotides are TGTGCCAGCTCACCGGAGACTACCGCCTACGAGCAGTACTTC. It encodes CASSPETTAYEQYF.

This clonotype was detected only a few times. The chain links TRBV7-9 to TRBJ1-3, with D possibly matching TRBD1 (5 bases). CDR3 size: 16 residues. Between the trimmed V and J ends, which lost 1 base and 8 bases, there was a span of 18 bases. Germline values: CDR1 SEHNR, CDR2 FQNEAQ (reference sequence). In nucleotides, the CDR3 is TGTGCCAGCAGCTTAGGGGACTTCGATTTGGAGGACACCATATATTTT. It codes for CASSLGDFDLEDTIYF.

This clonotype was detected a few times. The chain links TRBV7-9 to TRBJ2-3, with D unclear. Between the trimmed V and J ends, which lost 1 base and 8 bases, there was a span of 7 bases. The CDR3 is 12 residues long. Germline CDR1 and CDR2: SEHNR and FQNEAQ (reference sequence). In DNA, the CDR3 is TGTGCCAGCAGCTTAGGTTCCCTTACGCAGTATTTT. Translation: CASSLGSLTQYF.

The sample holds many counts of this clonotype. The V call is TRBV23-1, the J call TRBJ2-7; D not resolved. TRBV23-1 falls under the ORF class, with uncertain function. The CDR3 has 15 amino acids. Trimming took 3 bases from V and 0 from J, leaving 12 bases between them. The DNA for the CDR3 is TGCGCCAGCAGTCACAGGACCGAGAGCTCCTACGAGCAGTACTTC. Residues: CASSHRTESSYEQYF.

The table lists this clonotype with many counts. The chain carries TRBV20-1 and TRBJ2-7; 9 nucleotides match TRBD1. Trimming removed 5 bases from V and 3 bases from J; junction bases left unmatched: 17. CDR3 size: 17 residues. Germline lookup yields CDR1 DFQATT and CDR2 SNEGSKA (reference sequence). CDR3 DNA sequence: TGCAGTGCTGCTGAGCGGACAGGGGTATATACCGTCTACGAGCAGTACTTC. Its translation: CSAAERTGVYTVYEQYF.

This chain links TRBV5-5 with TRBJ1-1; D not certain. This CDR3 region has 12 residues. The V end was cut by 1 base, the J end by 5 bases, with 6 bases between. Per germline, CDR1 SGHKS and CDR2 YYEKEE (reference sequence). The CDR3 nucleotides are TGTGCCAGCAGCTTGAGCGTGACTGAAGCTTTCTTT. This encodes CASSLSVTEAFF.

This clonotype was seen a few times. The chain combines TRBV11-2 with TRBJ1-1, with D perhaps matching TRBD1 (5 bases). The CDR3 is made up of 16 amino acids. In germline, CDR1 is SGHAT, CDR2 FQNNGV. Trimming shortened V by 3 bases and J by 6 bases, and 20 bases separated the two germline ends. CDR3 coding DNA: TGTGCCAGCAGCTTTTCGGGGGATGGCCCTAGGGCTGAAGCTTTCTTT. This gives the protein CASSFSGDGPRAEAFF.

The chain combines TRBV27 with TRBJ2-1; the match to TRBD2 covers 10 bases. The CDR3 extends over 15 amino acids. V trimming: 2 bases; J trimming: 7 bases; junction bases outside the gene matches: 5. Germline CDR1 reads MNHEY; CDR2 reads SMNVEV (reference sequence). Here the CDR3 DNA reads TGTGCCAGCAGTTTAGTGGGACTAGCGAGGAATGAGCAGTTCTTC. Its protein is CASSLVGLARNEQFF.

This clonotype was seen ten or more times. CDR3 loop: CASSFGETVVSPLHF. DNA of the CDR3: TGTGCCAGCAGTTTTGGGGAAACTGTAGTTTCACCCCTCCACTTT. The V gene is TRBV12-3 or TRBV12-4, the J gene TRBJ1-6; no definite D call. This CDR3 region has 15 residues. V was pared by 3 bases and J by 9 bases, with 15 bases between.

As concerns this clonotype: A much more abundant neighbour one base away suggests this may be a read error. The chain employs TRBV11-3 and TRBJ2-7; TRBD1 agrees at 7 bases. This CDR3 contains 14 residues. CDR1 is SGHNT, CDR2 YENEEA, per germline. The CDR3 DNA reads as TGTGCCAGCGGCTTAGCCGGGACAGCCTACGAGCAGTACTTC. Amino acids: CASGLAGTAYEQYF.

In this sample, this clonotype turned up many times. This chain joins TRBV7-6 and TRBJ1-5; 7 bases align to TRBD1. The germline gives CDR1 SGHVS, CDR2 FNYEAQ. The V segment lost 5 bases and the J segment 5 bases; nucleotides outside the gene matches: 9. The CDR3 has 15 residues. Here the CDR3 reads CASSPASGGDQPQHF. The CDR3 region has the DNA TGTGCCAGCAGCCCCGCCTCAGGGGGGGATCAGCCCCAGCATTTT. Variable domain in full (rest from reference TRBV7-6 and TRBJ1-5): GAGVSQSPRYKVTKRGQDVALRCDPISGHVSLYWYRQALGQGPEFLTYFNYEAQQDKSGLPNDRFSAERPEGSISTLTIQRTEQRDSAMYRCASSPASGGDQPQHFGDGTRLSIL.

This clonotype was observed once. This could be a read error, since a much larger clone is one nucleotide away. V gene TRBV5-5 combines with J gene TRBJ1-1, with D uncertain. V was pared by 6 bases and J by 3 bases, with 15 bases between. Per germline, CDR1 SGHKS and CDR2 YYEKEE (reference sequence). The CDR3 is made up of 14 amino acids. The CDR3 spells CASIFFRADTEAFF. The DNA of the CDR3 is TGTGCCAGCATCTTTTTTAGAGCGGACACTGAAGCTTTCTTT.

This clonotype was seen only a few times. This rearrangement joins TRBV12-5 to TRBJ2-1, with no clear D. Germline-derived CDR1 and CDR2 are LGHNT and FRNRAP. V lost 1 base, J lost 13 bases, and 11 bases lay in between. The CDR3 has 12 residues. This chain's CDR3 is CASGLGHTGQFF. DNA of the CDR3: TGTGCTAGTGGTTTGGGGCATACGGGTCAGTTCTTC.